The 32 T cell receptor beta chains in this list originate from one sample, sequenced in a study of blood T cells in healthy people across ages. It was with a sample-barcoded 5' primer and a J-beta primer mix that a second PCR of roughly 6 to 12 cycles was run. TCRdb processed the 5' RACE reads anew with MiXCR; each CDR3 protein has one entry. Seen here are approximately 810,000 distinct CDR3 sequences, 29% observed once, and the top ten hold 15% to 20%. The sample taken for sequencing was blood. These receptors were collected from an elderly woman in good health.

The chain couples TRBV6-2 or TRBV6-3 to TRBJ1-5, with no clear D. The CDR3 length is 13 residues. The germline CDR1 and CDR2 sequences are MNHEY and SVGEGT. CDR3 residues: CAGRSGLVQPQHF. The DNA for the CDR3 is TGTGCTGGCAGATCTGGGTTGGTCCAGCCCCAGCATTTT.

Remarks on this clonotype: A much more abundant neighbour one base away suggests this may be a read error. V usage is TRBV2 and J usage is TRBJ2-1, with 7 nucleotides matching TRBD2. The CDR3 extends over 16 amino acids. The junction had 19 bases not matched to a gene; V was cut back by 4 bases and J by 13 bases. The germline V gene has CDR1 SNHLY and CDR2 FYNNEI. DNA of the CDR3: TGTGCCAGCAGTGCCGGGACTACCAGCTTGGAAGGAACCCAGTTCTTC. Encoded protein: CASSAGTTSLEGTQFF.

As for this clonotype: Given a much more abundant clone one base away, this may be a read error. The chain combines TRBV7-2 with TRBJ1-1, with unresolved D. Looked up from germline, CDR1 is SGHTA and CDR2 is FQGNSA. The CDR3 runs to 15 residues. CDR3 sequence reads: CASGLRPETNTEAFF. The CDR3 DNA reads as TGTGCCAGCGGCTTAAGACCAGAGACGAACACTGAAGCTTTCTTT.

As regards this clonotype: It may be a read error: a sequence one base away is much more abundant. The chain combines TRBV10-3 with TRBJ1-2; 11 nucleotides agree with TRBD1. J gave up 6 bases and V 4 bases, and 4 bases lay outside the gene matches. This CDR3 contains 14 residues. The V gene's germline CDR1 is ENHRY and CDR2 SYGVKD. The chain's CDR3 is CAISGTGGNHGYTF. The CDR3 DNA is TGTGCCATCAGTGGGACAGGGGGCAATCATGGCTACACCTTC.

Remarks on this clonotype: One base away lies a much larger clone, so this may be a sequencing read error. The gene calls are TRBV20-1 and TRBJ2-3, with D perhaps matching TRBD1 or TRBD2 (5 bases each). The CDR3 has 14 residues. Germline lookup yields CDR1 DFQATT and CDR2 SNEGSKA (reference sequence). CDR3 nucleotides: TGCGGTGCCATTGCCGGGACCCGCACAGATACGCAGTATTTT. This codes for CGAIAGTRTDTQYF.

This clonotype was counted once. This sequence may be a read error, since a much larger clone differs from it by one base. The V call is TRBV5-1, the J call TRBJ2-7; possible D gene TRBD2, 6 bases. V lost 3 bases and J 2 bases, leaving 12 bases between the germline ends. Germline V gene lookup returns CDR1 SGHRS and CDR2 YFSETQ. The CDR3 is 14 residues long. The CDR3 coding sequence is TGCGCCAGCAGCTGCCGGGACTTTGCCTACGAGCAGTACTTC. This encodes CASSCRDFAYEQYF.

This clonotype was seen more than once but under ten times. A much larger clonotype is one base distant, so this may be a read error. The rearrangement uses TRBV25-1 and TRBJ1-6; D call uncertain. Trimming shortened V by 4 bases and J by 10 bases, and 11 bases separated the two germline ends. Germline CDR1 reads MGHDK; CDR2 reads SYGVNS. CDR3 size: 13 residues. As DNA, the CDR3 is TGTGCCAGCAGTGGATCAGGCGGGTCACCCCTCCACTTT. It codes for CASSGSGGSPLHF.

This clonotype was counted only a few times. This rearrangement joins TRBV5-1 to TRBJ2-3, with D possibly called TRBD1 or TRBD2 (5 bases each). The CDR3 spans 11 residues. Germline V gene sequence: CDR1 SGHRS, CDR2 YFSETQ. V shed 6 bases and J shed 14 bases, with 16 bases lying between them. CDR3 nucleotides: TGCGCCAGCAACCAGGGACCCTCTTTGTATTTT. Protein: CASNQGPSLYF.

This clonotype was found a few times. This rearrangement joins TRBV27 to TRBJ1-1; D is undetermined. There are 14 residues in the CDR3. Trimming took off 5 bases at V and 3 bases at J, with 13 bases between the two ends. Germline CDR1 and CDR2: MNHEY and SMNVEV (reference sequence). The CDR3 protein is CASSLRLGDTEAFF. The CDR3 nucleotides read TGTGCCAGCAGTCTCCGACTTGGGGACACTGAAGCTTTCTTT.

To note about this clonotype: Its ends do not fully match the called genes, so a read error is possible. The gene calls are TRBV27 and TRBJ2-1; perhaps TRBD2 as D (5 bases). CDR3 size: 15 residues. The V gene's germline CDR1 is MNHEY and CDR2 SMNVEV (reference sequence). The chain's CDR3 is CASSPDVPDYNEHYF. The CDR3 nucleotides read TGTGCCAGCAGTCCAGACGTTCCCGACTACAATGAGCACTACTTC.

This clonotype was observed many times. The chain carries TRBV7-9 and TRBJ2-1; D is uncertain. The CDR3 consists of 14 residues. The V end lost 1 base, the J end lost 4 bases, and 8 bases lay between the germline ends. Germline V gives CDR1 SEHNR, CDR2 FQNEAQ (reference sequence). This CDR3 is CASSLDGTYNEQFF. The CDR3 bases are TGTGCCAGCAGCTTAGATGGAACTTACAATGAGCAGTTCTTC. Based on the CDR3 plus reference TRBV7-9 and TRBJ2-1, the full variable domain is DTGVSQNPRHKITKRGQNVTFRCDPISEHNRLYWYRQTLGQGPEFLTYFQNEAQLEKSRLLSDRFSAERPKGSFSTLEIQRTEQGDSAMYLCASSLDGTYNEQFFGPGTRLTVL.

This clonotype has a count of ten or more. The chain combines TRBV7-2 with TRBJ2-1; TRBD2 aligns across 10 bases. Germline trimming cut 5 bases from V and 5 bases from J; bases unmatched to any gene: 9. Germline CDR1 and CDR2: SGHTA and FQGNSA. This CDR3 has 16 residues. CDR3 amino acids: CASSKSGGAYNNEQFF. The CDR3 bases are TGTGCCAGCAGCAAAAGCGGGGGGGCGTATAACAATGAGCAGTTCTTC.

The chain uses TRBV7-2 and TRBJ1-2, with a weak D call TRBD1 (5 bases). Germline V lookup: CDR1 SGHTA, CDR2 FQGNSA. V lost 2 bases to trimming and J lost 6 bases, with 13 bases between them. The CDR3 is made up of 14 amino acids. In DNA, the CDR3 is TGTGCCAGCAGCTTAAACTACCAACAGGATGGCTACACCTTC. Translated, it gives CASSLNYQQDGYTF.

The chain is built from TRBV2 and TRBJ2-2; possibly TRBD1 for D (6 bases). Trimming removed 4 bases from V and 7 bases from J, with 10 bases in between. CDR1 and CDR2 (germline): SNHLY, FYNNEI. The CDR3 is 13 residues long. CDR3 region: CASSGQVFGELFF. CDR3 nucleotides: TGTGCCAGCAGTGGACAGGTGTTCGGGGAGCTGTTTTTT.

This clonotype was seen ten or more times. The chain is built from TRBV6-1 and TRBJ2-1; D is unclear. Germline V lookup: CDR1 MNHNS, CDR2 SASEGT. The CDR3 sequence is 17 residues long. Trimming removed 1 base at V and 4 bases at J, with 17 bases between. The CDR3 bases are TGTGCCAGCAGTGAAGTTATCTACTCAACTGTTTACAATGAGCAGTTCTTC. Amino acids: CASSEVIYSTVYNEQFF.

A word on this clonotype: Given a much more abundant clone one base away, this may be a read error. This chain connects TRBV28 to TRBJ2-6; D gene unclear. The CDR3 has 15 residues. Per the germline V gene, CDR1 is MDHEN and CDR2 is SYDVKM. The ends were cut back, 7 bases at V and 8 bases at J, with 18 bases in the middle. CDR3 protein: CASTIQSEVSNVLTF. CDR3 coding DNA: TGTGCCAGCACCATACAATCAGAGGTGTCCAACGTCCTGACTTTC.

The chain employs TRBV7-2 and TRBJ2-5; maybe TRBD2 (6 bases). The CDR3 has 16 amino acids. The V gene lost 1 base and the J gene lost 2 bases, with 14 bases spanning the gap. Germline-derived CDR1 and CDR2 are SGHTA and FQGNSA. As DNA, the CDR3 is TGTGCCAGCAGCTTAGTTCCAGGACTACTACAAGAGACCCAGTACTTC. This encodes CASSLVPGLLQETQYF.

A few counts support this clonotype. The CDR3 protein is CSARVPDRANEQFF. The DNA for the CDR3 is TGCAGTGCTAGAGTCCCGGACAGGGCCAATGAGCAGTTCTTC. The chain joins TRBV20-1 to TRBJ2-1, with 8 nucleotides matching TRBD1. The CDR3 covers 14 residues. J lost 6 bases, V lost 1 base, and 5 bases had no gene match. CDR1 DFQATT and CDR2 SNEGSKA come from the germline V gene (reference sequence).

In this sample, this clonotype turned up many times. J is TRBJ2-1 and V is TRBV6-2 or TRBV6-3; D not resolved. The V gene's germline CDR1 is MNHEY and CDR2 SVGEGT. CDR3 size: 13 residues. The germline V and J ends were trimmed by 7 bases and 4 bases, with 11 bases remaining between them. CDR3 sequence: CASKLNPYNEQFF. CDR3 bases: TGTGCCAGCAAGTTAAACCCATACAATGAGCAGTTCTTC.

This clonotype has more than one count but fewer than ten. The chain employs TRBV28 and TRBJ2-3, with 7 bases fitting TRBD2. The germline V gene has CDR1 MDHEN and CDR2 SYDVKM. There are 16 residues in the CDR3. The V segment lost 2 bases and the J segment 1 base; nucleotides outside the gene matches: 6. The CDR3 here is CASSLSSGRGTDTQYF. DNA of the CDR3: TGTGCCAGCAGTTTAAGTTCGGGGAGGGGCACAGATACGCAGTATTTT.

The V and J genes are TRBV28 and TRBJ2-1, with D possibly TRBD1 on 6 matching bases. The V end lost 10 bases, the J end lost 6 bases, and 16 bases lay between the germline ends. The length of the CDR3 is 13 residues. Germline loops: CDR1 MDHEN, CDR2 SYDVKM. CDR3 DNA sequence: TGTGCCACCGAACCTGGACAGTCCAATGAGCAGTTCTTC. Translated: CATEPGQSNEQFF.

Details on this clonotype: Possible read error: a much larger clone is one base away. CDR3 loop: CAISVDARAKGYTF. CDR3 nucleotide sequence: TGTGCCATCAGTGTCGACGCCAGGGCGAAGGGCTACACCTTC. The chain carries TRBV10-3 and TRBJ1-2, with D possibly TRBD1 on 5 matching bases. The CDR3 runs 14 residues. With 4 bases removed from V and 8 bases from J, the gap between germline ends came to 17 bases. Per the germline V gene, CDR1 is ENHRY and CDR2 is SYGVKD.

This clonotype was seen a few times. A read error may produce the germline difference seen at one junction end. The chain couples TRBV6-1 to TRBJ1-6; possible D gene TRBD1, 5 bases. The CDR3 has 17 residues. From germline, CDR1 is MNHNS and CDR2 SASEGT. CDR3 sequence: CASTSLLGRTGVSPRHF. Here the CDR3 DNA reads TGTGCCAGCACCTCACTCTTGGGACGTACTGGGGTCTCACCCCGCCACTTT.

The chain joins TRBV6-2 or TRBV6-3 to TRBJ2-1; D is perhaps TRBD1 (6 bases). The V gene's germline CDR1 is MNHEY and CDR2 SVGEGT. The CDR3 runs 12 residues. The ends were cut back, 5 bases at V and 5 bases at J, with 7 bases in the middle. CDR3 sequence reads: CASSHRDNEQFF. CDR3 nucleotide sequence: TGTGCCAGCAGTCACAGGGACAATGAGCAGTTCTTC.

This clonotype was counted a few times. The CDR3 region is CASSVVPLTGLVTDTQYF. DNA of the CDR3: TGTGCCAGCAGCGTAGTTCCCCTAACGGGACTAGTGACAGATACGCAGTATTTT. The chain has TRBV9 and TRBJ2-3; TRBD2 aligns across 8 bases. The CDR3 is 18 residues long. CDR1 is SGDLS, CDR2 YYNGEE, per germline. The J segment lost 3 bases and the V segment lost 0 bases, leaving 12 bases of the junction unmatched.

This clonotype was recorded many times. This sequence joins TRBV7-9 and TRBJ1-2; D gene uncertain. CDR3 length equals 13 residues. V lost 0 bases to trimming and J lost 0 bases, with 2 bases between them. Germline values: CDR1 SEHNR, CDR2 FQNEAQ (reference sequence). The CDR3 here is CASSLASNYGYTF. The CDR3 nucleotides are TGTGCCAGCAGCTTAGCCTCTAACTATGGCTACACCTTC. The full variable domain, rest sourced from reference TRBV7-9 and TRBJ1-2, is DTGVSQNPRHKITKRGQNVTFRCDPISEHNRLYWYRQTLGQGPEFLTYFQNEAQLEKSRLLSDRFSAERPKGSFSTLEIQRTEQGDSAMYLCASSLASNYGYTFGSGTRLTVV.

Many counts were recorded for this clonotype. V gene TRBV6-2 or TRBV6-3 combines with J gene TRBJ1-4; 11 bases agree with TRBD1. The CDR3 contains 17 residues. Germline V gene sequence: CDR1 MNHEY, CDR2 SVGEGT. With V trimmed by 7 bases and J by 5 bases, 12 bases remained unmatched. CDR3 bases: TGTGCCAGCACTCAGTCCCGGGACAGGGGGAGAAATGAAAAACTGTTTTTT. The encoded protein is CASTQSRDRGRNEKLFF.

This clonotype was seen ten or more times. This CDR3 is CASSRQQGSQPQHF. The DNA of the CDR3 is TGTGCCAGCAGTCGACAACAGGGGTCTCAGCCCCAGCATTTT. This sequence joins TRBV12-3 or TRBV12-4 and TRBJ1-5; TRBD1 matches 7 bases. The CDR3 extends over 14 amino acids. Germline trimming cut 5 bases from V and 6 bases from J; bases unmatched to any gene: 7.

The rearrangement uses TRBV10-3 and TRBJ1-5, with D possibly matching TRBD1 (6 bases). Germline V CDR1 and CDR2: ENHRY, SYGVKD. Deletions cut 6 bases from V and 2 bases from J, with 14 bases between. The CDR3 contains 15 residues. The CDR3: CAISEGGRGNQPQHF. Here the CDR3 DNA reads TGTGCCATCAGCGAGGGGGGTCGAGGCAATCAGCCCCAGCATTTT.

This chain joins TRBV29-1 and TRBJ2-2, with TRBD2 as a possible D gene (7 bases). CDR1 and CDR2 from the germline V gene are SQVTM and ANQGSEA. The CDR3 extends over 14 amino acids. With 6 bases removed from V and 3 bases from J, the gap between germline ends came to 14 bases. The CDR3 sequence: CSVATGRDTGELFF. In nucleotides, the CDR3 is TGCAGCGTCGCTACAGGGAGGGACACCGGGGAGCTGTTTTTT.

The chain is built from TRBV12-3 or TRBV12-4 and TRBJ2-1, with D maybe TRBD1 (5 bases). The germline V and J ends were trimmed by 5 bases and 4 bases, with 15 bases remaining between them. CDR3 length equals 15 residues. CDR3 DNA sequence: TGTGCCAGCAGTAGGGAACAGGCCCCATACAATGAGCAGTTCTTC. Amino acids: CASSREQAPYNEQFF.

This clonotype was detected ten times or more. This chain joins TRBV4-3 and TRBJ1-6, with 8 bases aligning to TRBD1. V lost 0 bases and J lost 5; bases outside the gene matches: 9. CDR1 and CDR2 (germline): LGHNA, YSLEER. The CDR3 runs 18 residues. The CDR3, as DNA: TGCGCCAGCAGCCAAGATCTCGACAGGGGTGGGGATAATTCACCCCTCCACTTT. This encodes CASSQDLDRGGDNSPLHF.